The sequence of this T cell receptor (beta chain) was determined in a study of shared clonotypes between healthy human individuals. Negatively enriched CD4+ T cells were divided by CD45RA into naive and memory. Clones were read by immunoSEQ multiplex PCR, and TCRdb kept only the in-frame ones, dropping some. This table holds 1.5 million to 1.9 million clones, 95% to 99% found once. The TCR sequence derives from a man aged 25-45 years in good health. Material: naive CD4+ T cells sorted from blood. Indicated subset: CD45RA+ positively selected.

In DNA form, the CDR3 reads TGTGCCAGCAGCGCGCCACCGTCGGTGAACACTGAAGCTTTCTTT. Translated, it gives CASSAPPSVNTEAFF. The V and J genes are TRBV5-6 and TRBJ1-1; no reliable D call. This CDR3 is 15 amino acids long. Germline loops: CDR1 SGHDT, CDR2 YYEEEE. With 4 bases removed from V and 0 bases from J, the gap between germline ends came to 13 bases.